The 18 T cell receptor beta chains reported below all come from one sample, sequenced in a study of CD8+ T cells in alopecia areata. It was cDNA, reverse transcribed from extracted RNA, that served as the sequencing template. Sequencing used immunoSEQ multiplex PCR; TCRdb keeps in-frame clones, though not all of them. The sample holds roughly 32,000 clones, more than 55% seen once. Material: NKG2D-high CD8+ T cells sorted from blood. These receptors were collected from a human donor with alopecia areata.

This chain links TRBV7-9 with TRBJ2-5; D is unclear. This CDR3 comprises 14 residues. The V gene's germline CDR1 is SEHNR and CDR2 FQNEAQ (reference sequence). Trimming pared 1 base from V and 2 bases from J, leaving 8 bases between. CDR3 residues: CASSLVPEQETQYF. The CDR3 bases are TGTGCCAGCAGCTTAGTACCGGAACAAGAGACCCAGTACTTC.

As DNA, the CDR3 is TGCGCCAGCAGCTTTGTCCAGCCCCAGCATTTT. Translating gives CASSFVQPQHF. The chain combines TRBV4-3 with TRBJ1-5; no reliable D call. V was trimmed by 5 bases and J by 7 bases, leaving 6 bases between them. Per germline, CDR1 LGHNA and CDR2 YSLEER. The CDR3 contains 11 residues.

This clone was observed a few times. The rearrangement uses TRBV7-8 and TRBJ2-7; D not resolved. Per germline, CDR1 SGHVS and CDR2 FQNEAQ. The CDR3 extends over 13 amino acids. Deletions cut 0 bases from V and 4 bases from J, with 7 bases between. CDR3 in amino acids: CASSLATSYEQYF. CDR3 bases: TGTGCCAGCAGCTTAGCGACGAGTTACGAGCAGTACTTC.

This clone has more than one count but fewer than ten. The J gene is TRBJ1-3, the V gene TRBV7-9; D call uncertain. Trimming removed 5 bases from V and 1 base from J, with 15 bases in between. Germline V gene data show CDR1 as SEHNR and CDR2 as FQNEAQ (reference sequence). CDR3 size: 16 residues. CDR3 nucleotide sequence: TGTGCCAGCAGCCTACCCTCTGATACATCTGGAAACACCATATATTTT. Its translation is CASSLPSDTSGNTIYF.

V gene TRBV11-1 combines with J gene TRBJ2-7; possible D gene TRBD2, 6 bases. The CDR3 has 17 residues. Looked up from germline, CDR1 is SGHAT and CDR2 is FQDESV (reference sequence). The V and J ends lost 5 bases and 7 bases respectively, with 27 bases between them. The CDR3 coding sequence is TGTGCCAGCAGCGTAGGGGACGCAGGACTACTGGCGGGGGAGCAGTACTTC. This translates into CASSVGDAGLLAGEQYF.

This clone was picked up one time. The CDR3: CASSSGRGLGEQYF. CDR3 coding DNA: TGTGCCAGCAGCTCCGGCAGGGGGCTAGGCGAGCAGTACTTC. The V call is TRBV6-5, the J call TRBJ2-7, with 8 nucleotides matching TRBD1. The length of the CDR3 is 14 residues. J gave up 6 bases and V 6 bases, and 10 bases lay outside the gene matches. CDR1 and CDR2 (germline): MNHEY, SVGAGI.

The rearrangement links TRBV19 to TRBJ2-1, with unresolved D. The germline V and J ends were trimmed by 4 bases and 7 bases, with 11 bases remaining between them. This CDR3 is built from 13 residues. The germline V gene encodes CDR1 LNHDA and CDR2 SQIVND (reference sequence). The CDR3 DNA sequence: TGTGCCAGTAGTAGACGTTATTTAAATGAGCAGTTCTTC. Encoded protein: CASSRRYLNEQFF.

The chain links TRBV28 to TRBJ2-1, with D unclear. V was shortened by 3 bases and J by 6 bases, with 0 bases between the two germline ends. The germline V gene has CDR1 MDHEN and CDR2 SYDVKM. This CDR3 is 10 amino acids long. DNA for the CDR3: TGTGCCAGCAGTTTCAATGAGCAGTTCTTC. Residues: CASSFNEQFF.

The chain is built from TRBV12-5 and TRBJ2-5; 8 positions agree with TRBD2. From germline, CDR1 is LGHNT and CDR2 FRNRAP. With V trimmed by 2 bases and J by 1 base, 6 bases remained unmatched. This CDR3 comprises 16 residues. The CDR3 protein is CASGLFGGVPQETQYF. In nucleotides, the CDR3 is TGTGCTAGTGGTTTGTTCGGGGGGGTGCCCCAAGAGACCCAGTACTTC.

The CDR3 spells CASSTTRGLNEKLFF. The CDR3 region has the DNA TGTGCCAGCAGCACAACCAGGGGCCTTAATGAAAAACTGTTTTTT. The V and J genes are TRBV7-9 and TRBJ1-4, with a tentative D call TRBD1 (6 bases). Trimming stripped 5 bases from V and 4 bases from J, with 14 bases between. Germline V gene sequence: CDR1 SEHNR, CDR2 FQNEAQ (reference sequence). The CDR3 extends over 15 amino acids.

The rearrangement uses TRBV7-8 and TRBJ2-7, with D perhaps matching TRBD1 or TRBD2 (6 bases each). Trimming pared 1 base from V and 0 bases from J, leaving 10 bases between. CDR3 size: 15 residues. CDR1 and CDR2 (germline): SGHVS, FQNEAQ. The CDR3 DNA reads TGTGCCAGCAGCTTAGAGGGGGGAAGCTCCTACGAGCAGTACTTC. Translation gives CASSLEGGSSYEQYF.

This sequence joins TRBV5-1 and TRBJ1-5; 7 bases agree with TRBD1. V was pared by 4 bases and J by 1 base, with 2 bases of the junction left unmatched. The CDR3 has 14 residues. Per germline, CDR1 SGHRS and CDR2 YFSETQ. The CDR3 bases are TGCGCCAGCAGCCCGGGACAGAGCAATCAGCCCCAGCATTTT. Translated: CASSPGQSNQPQHF.

The genes are TRBV29-1 and TRBJ2-7; 8 bases are a match to TRBD1. Losses at the gene ends were 5 bases for V and 0 bases for J; bases not matched to a gene: 6. Looked up from germline, CDR1 is SQVTM and CDR2 is ANQGSEA. This CDR3 is built from 14 residues. CDR3 region: CSVLKTGDSYEQYF. CDR3 coding DNA: TGCAGCGTTTTAAAGACAGGGGACTCCTACGAGCAGTACTTC.

V usage is TRBV7-8 and J usage is TRBJ2-1; D is possibly TRBD2 (6 bases). CDR3 length: 14 amino acids. In germline, CDR1 is SGHVS, CDR2 FQNEAQ. Trimming left V 4 bases short and J 7 bases short, with 14 bases between. This CDR3 is CASSSRVAVNEQFF. The CDR3 nucleotides are TGTGCCAGCAGCTCTAGAGTAGCGGTAAATGAGCAGTTCTTC.

The chain carries TRBV7-9 and TRBJ2-3, with D unresolved. The V and J ends lost 2 bases and 2 bases respectively, with 8 bases between them. The CDR3 has 14 amino acids. Germline lookup yields CDR1 SEHNR and CDR2 FQNEAQ (reference sequence). CDR3 sequence reads: CASSLNLVTDTQYF. CDR3 nucleotide sequence: TGTGCCAGCAGCTTAAATCTGGTCACAGATACGCAGTATTTT.

J is TRBJ1-2 and V is TRBV7-2; the match to TRBD1 covers 8 bases. CDR1 and CDR2 (germline): SGHTA, FQGNSA. V lost 4 bases and J lost 8; bases outside the gene matches: 12. CDR3 size: 15 residues. The CDR3 sequence is CASSSKLGQGDGYTF. The CDR3 coding sequence is TGTGCCAGCAGCTCCAAACTAGGACAGGGAGACGGCTACACCTTC.

This chain uses TRBV25-1 with TRBJ2-1; D possibly corresponds to TRBD2 (5 bases). Trimming took off 4 bases at V and 10 bases at J, with 8 bases between the two ends. Germline V gene data show CDR1 as MGHDK and CDR2 as SYGVNS. The CDR3 spans 11 residues. CDR3 in DNA: TGTGCCAGCAGTGTCGGCGGGGAGCAGTTCTTC. As protein: CASSVGGEQFF.

Comment on this clone: Other DNA sequences of this sample code for an identical CDR3. The chain has TRBV7-9 and TRBJ2-1; 10 nucleotides line up with TRBD2. Germline assignment: CDR1 SEHNR and CDR2 FQNEAQ (reference sequence). The V segment lost 2 bases and the J segment 8 bases; nucleotides outside the gene matches: 6. There are 15 residues in the CDR3. The CDR3 loop is CASSLRLAGPHEQFF. The CDR3 DNA reads TGTGCCAGCAGCTTAAGACTAGCGGGTCCGCATGAGCAGTTCTTC.